This T cell receptor (beta chain) was recorded in a study of shared clonotypes between healthy human individuals. Regarding the study as a whole: On the whole, naive subsets had larger estimated richness than memory subsets had. Only a few donors were included, so the genetic and exposure-history diversity represented was limited. Relative to clonotypes present in all four donors, those not shared had lower generation probabilities.

As defined, naive CD8 cells were CD45RO-negative and positively selected for CCR7, with terminally differentiated effector memory CD45RA+ cells excluded. Deep-level assay runs were performed. Produced via immunoSEQ multiplex PCR; TCRdb's table is partial and in-frame only. The table includes about 750,000 clones, nearly 95% detected once. Germline V lookup: CDR1 SGDLS, CDR2 YYNGEE. The CDR3 is made up of 12 amino acids. The germline V and J ends were trimmed by 5 bases and 9 bases, with 12 bases remaining between them. As for this clone: Its matching antigen is unknown.

This chain links TRBV9 with TRBJ2-1; D uncertain. The sequence was collected from a man between 25 and 39 years old in good health. The source material was naive CD8+ T cells sorted from blood. This chain's CDR3 is CASSKWGGEQFF. Written as DNA, the CDR3 is TGTGCCAGCAGTAAATGGGGTGGTGAGCAGTTCTTC.